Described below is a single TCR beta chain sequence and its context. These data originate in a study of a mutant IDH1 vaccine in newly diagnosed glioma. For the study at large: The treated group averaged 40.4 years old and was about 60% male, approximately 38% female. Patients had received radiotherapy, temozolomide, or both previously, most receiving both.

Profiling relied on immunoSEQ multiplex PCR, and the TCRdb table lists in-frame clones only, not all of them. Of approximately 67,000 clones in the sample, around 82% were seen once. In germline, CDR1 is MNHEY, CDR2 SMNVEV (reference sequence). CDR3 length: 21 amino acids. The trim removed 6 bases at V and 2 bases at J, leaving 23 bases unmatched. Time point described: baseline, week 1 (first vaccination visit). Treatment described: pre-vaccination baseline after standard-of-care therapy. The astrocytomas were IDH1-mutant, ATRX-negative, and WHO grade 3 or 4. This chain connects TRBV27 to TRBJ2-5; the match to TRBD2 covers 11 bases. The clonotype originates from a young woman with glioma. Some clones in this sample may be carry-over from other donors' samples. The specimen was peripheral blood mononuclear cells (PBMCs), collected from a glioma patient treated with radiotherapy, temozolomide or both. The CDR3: CASSPKPGLAVLMAGQETQYF. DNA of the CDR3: TGTGCCAGCAGCCCGAAACCGGGACTAGCGGTTCTAATGGCAGGTCAAGAGACCCAGTACTTC.